The 8 T cell receptor beta chains in this list originate from one sample, sequenced in a study of cytomegalovirus exposure and HLA in healthy donors. Primers: 60 Vbeta forward and 13 Jbeta reverse. Sequencing used immunoSEQ multiplex PCR; TCRdb keeps in-frame clones, though not all of them. The sample holds some 120,000 clones, more than 60% seen once. Source material: PBMCs. All receptors come from a woman in her thirties or forties in good health and CMV-seronegative.

The chain employs TRBV27 and TRBJ2-3, with 7 bases identical to TRBD2. V gave up 5 bases and J gave up 2 bases; unmatched junction bases: 7. The CDR3 spans 15 residues. Germline CDR1 is MNHEY and CDR2 is SMNVEV (reference sequence). CDR3 bases: TGTGCCAGCAGTCCCTCTAGCGGCTTCACAGATACGCAGTATTTT. Translated: CASSPSSGFTDTQYF.

CDR3 sequence reads: CASSQSHTDTQYF. CDR3 DNA sequence: TGTGCCAGCAGCCAATCCCACACAGATACGCAGTATTTT. The chain carries TRBV7-2 and TRBJ2-3; no clear D. CDR3 length: 13 residues. Deletions cut 5 bases from V and 2 bases from J, with 8 bases between. Per the germline V gene, CDR1 is SGHTA and CDR2 is FQGNSA.

In this sample, this clone turned up a few times. This sequence joins TRBV28 and TRBJ1-3; D call uncertain. CDR3 length: 14 residues. V lost 4 bases and J lost 1, with 8 bases in between. The V gene's germline CDR1 is MDHEN and CDR2 SYDVKM. CDR3 sequence (DNA): TGTGCCAGCAGTTCTACAGCTTCTGGAAACACCATATATTTT. Translation: CASSSTASGNTIYF.

This chain joins TRBV7-3 and TRBJ2-7; no firm D call. Per germline, CDR1 SGHTA and CDR2 FQGTGA. Trimming left V 0 bases short and J 5 bases short, with 8 bases between. The CDR3 loop spans 13 amino acids. The CDR3 DNA follows: TGTGCCAGCAGCTTAACAAATGAGGACGAGCAGTACTTC. This encodes CASSLTNEDEQYF.

The J gene is TRBJ2-3, the V gene TRBV4-3; TRBD2 matches 8 bases. This CDR3 spans 16 amino acids. Trimming removed 1 base from V and 0 bases from J; junction bases left unmatched: 3. Germline V CDR1 and CDR2: LGHNA, YSLEER. In nucleotides, the CDR3 is TGCGCCAGCAGCCAAGCTAGCGGGCCTAGCACAGATACGCAGTATTTT. Amino acid sequence: CASSQASGPSTDTQYF.

The genes are TRBV19 and TRBJ2-2, with D possibly TRBD1 on 6 matching bases. V dropped 6 bases and J dropped 4 bases, with 12 bases sitting between them. CDR1 and CDR2 from the germline V gene are LNHDA and SQIVND (reference sequence). The CDR3 runs 14 residues. The CDR3 sequence: CASRDTGSTGELFF. The CDR3 DNA reads as TGTGCCAGTAGAGATACAGGGAGCACCGGGGAGCTGTTTTTT.

This chain uses TRBV7-8 with TRBJ1-5; 7 bases match TRBD1. Per germline, CDR1 SGHVS and CDR2 FQNEAQ. The CDR3 covers 15 residues. With V trimmed by 5 bases and J by 3 bases, 7 bases remained unmatched. In DNA form, the CDR3 reads TGTGCCAGCAGCCAACTCAGGGGGAACAATCAGCCCCAGCATTTT. Its protein is CASSQLRGNNQPQHF.

The chain has TRBV6-1 and TRBJ2-2, with a tentative D call TRBD2 (5 bases). The ends were cut back, 6 bases at V and 6 bases at J, with 17 bases in the middle. Germline V gene lookup returns CDR1 MNHNS and CDR2 SASEGT. This CDR3 contains 15 residues. The CDR3 region is CASRGRPSYSGELFF. The CDR3 DNA is TGTGCCAGCAGAGGGAGACCGTCGTATTCCGGGGAGCTGTTTTTT.